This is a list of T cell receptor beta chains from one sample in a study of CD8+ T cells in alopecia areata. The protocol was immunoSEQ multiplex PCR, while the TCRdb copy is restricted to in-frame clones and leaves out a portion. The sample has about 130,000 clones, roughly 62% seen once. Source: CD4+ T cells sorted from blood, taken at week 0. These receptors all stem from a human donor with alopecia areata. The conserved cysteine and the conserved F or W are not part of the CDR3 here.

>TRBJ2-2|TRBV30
AWSRLGAATGELF
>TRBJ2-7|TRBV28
ASSSPGQGWEQY
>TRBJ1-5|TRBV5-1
ASRAGTGINQPQH
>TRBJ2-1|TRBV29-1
SVRLAGVYEQF
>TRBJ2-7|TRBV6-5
ASSAEPRSYEQY
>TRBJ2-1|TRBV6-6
ASSSSKLSSYNEQF
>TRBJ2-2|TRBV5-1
ASSPNTGELF
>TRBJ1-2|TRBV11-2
ASSTGVYGYT
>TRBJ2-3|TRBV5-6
ASSAAGRAGDTQY
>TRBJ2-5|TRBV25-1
ASSALGQLYQETQY
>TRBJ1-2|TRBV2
ASRITSNYGYT
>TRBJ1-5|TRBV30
AWSYTEGQPQH
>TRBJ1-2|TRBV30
AWSEEGGYT
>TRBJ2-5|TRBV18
ASSPPRAETQY
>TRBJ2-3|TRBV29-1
SVEAGAGTDTQY
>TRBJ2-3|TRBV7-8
ASSPSPTDTQY
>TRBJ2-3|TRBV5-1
ASSFPGEDTQY
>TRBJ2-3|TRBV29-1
SVEKGSTDTQY
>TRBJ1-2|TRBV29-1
SVLGTGTNYGYT
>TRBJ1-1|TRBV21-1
ARGTEAF
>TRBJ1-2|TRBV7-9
ASSLGLEGYGYT
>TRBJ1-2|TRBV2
ASNYRYGYT
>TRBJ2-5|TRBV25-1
ASSSRTGEETQY
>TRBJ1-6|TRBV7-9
ASSLGGEGSPLH
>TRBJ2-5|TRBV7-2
ASSPAGDRQETQY
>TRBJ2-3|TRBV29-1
SVSAGGSADTQY
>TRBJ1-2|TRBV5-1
ASSRDGLTSNYGYT
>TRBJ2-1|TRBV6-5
ASRRDYYNEQF
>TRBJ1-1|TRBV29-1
SAGGQLNTEAF
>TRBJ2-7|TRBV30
AWSFVSARYEQY
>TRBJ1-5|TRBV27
ASSPGTESNQPQH
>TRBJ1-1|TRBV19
ASSAATGGSGTEAF
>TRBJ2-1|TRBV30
AWSASLTSGDTYNEQF
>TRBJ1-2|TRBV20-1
SASSDGYT
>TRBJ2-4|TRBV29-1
SGLQRGVGNIQY
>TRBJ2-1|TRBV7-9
ASSLAGLSYNEQF
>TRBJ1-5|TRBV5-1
ASSPELGQPQH
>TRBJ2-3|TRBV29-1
SVEAGTDTQY
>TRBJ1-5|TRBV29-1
SVGQGQNQPQH
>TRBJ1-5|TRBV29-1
SARVGGSRGNQPQH
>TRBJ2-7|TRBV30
AWSVGTSGAYEQY
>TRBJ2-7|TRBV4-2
ASSPEVHSYEQY
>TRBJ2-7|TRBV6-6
ASSYQGDYYEQY
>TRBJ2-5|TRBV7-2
ASRGRLARETQY
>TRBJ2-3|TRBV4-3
ASSFGTTYTDTQY
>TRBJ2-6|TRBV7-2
ASSFGGGSGANVLT
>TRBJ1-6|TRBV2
ATQGTYNSPLH
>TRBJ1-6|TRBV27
ASSLSFHNSPLH
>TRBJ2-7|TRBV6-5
ASSYRAAYEQY
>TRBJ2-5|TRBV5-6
ASSYRGPGETQY
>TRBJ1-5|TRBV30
AWSDLKGQTAQPQH